This TCR beta chain was documented in a study of T cells in Graves' hyperthyroidism and ophthalmopathy. This clonotype was seen at least ten times. The TCR beta CDR3 regions underwent amplification using RNA transcripts as the source. Carried out on the TCR CDR3, a first-round RT-PCR used the HTBI primer set. TCRdb reprocessed the multiplex PCR reads via MiXCR and lists one record per CDR3 protein. In the table there are hundreds of thousands of distinct CDR3 sequences, 38% of which are singletons. CDR3 length: 15 amino acids. Germline V lookup: CDR1 SGHVS, CDR2 FQNEAQ. The V segment lost 5 bases and the J segment 10 bases; nucleotides outside the gene matches: 12.

The chain has TRBV7-8 and TRBJ1-4; TRBD1 agrees at 8 bases. Sequencing was done on a sample of blood. The TCR was taken from a man between 18 and 35 years old with Graves' hyperthyroidism. CDR3 DNA sequence: TGTGCCAGCAGCCCGCGGGATACAGGGGGACCAAAACTGTTTTTT. It codes for CASSPRDTGGPKLFF.